This T cell receptor beta chain was sequenced in a study of T cells after yellow fever vaccination (dated by TCRdb to about 2019). Turning to the overall study: Memory subsets (EM, EMRA, CM and Tscm) were sorted on a BD FACS Aria III using CD3, CD45RA, CCR7 and CD95 staining. Memory subsets were sorted on days 0, 15 and 45 and at 18 months following primary vaccination, and on days 0, 15 and 45 following the 30-year booster. Two healthy male donors made up the cohort, one aged 18 to 30 years and the other aged 30 to 39 years. Blood samples were taken at several timepoints before and after primary and secondary immunization, and bulk PBMC replicates and cell subsets were isolated. To track T-cell clones before and after primary and booster YFV17D yellow fever vaccination, bulk TCR alpha and beta repertoires were sequenced longitudinally. Libraries from fractions with low cell numbers were prepared with the SMART-Seq v4 Ultra Low Input RNA kit.

V loses 0 bases, J loses 7 bases, and the germline ends lie 8 bases apart. The germline V gene specifies SGHAT as CDR1 and FQNNGV as CDR2. The CDR3, from cysteine to phenylalanine, totals 13 residues. The CDR3 DNA has 39 bases and is translated from base 1. TCR cDNA was synthesized by 5'RACE template switching, which introduced a universal primer site and unique molecular identifiers. Priming of cDNA synthesis was performed from both the TCR alpha and TCR beta constant segments. Libraries were amplified in two PCR steps, with sample barcodes and sequencing adapters added in the second step. Sequencing of libraries was performed on Illumina HiSeq 2500 (2x100 bp) or NovaSeq (2x150 bp). Regarding the original processing steps: MIGEC handled demultiplexing of reads and collapsing into UMI consensus sequences, while MiXCR performed V(D)J alignment. Vaccine-responding clonotypes were identified with edgeR using replicate PBMC samples, with FDR below 0.01 and a log2 fold change above 5 up to day 15 being required. Each bulk clonotype received a CD4 or CD8 identity based on whether the sequenced CD4 or CD8 repertoire contained that clonotype at higher abundance. Clonotype frequencies in memory subsets were weighted by FACS-sorted cell numbers to estimate each clone's distribution across memory phenotypes. The public sequencing data were trimmed at Q25 with fastp and processed into clonotypes with MiXCR by TCRdb, which kept only in-frame beta chains. Rows are combined by CDR3 protein, so each entry shows the most common genes and DNA. The V and J calls follow TCRdb's processing rather than the paper's. This sample has approximately 31,000 distinct CDR3 sequences in its table, and 10% to 13% of those were observed once. The ten largest make up 12% of the sample.

The sample's treatment or condition, from its label and the paper: live attenuated yellow fever vaccine strain. PBMCs were isolated from peripheral blood using a standard Ficoll-Paque protocol. RNA from sorted memory subsets was extracted with the RNeasy Micro Kit. This clonotype has ten or more counts. Within one base of it there is no much larger clone, and no base qualities were kept. Paper-wide results and their limitations: In the sorted memory subsets on day 0, nearly all of the vaccine-responding clonotypes fell below detection. Only two donors were included in the study, so the extent to which the findings can be generalized is limited. A small share of clonotypes was detected in both CD4 and CD8 compartments, with the overlap likely arising from convergent recombination. Computational filtering was needed because FACS-sorted repertoires could contain abundant contaminating clonotypes from the bulk population. The secondary T-cell response was found to be weaker but faster than the primary response, with a peak reached on day 5 rather than on day 15. Most clones expanded after primary vaccination were re-detected after the booster (about 95% of CD4 and around nine tenths of CD8), suggesting broad memory maintenance.

The rearranged chain carries TRBV11-2 and TRBJ2-3, with the D gene not confidently named. This sequence originates from a man aged 18 to 29 who received the YFV17D yellow fever vaccine. The material was PBMCs, either bulk or a sorted T-cell subset (CD4+, CD8+, memory, or dextramer-sorted; not recorded which), obtained around 15 days after the first yellow fever vaccination. The sequenced DNA: TGTGCCAGCAGCTTAGATCGGCGAAATACGCAGTATTTT. Its coded protein is CASSLDRRNTQYF.